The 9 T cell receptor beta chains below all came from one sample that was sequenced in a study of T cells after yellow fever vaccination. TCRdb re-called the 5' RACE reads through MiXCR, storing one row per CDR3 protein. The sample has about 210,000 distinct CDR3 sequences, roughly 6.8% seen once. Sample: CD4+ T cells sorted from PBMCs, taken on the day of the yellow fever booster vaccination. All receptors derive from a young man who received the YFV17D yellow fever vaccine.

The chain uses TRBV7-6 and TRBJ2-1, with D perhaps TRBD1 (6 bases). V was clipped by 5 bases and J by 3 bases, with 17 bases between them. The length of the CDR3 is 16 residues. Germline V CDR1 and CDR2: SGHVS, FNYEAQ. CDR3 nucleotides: TGTGCCAGCAGCGTTGAACAGGGTCTGGTCTACAATGAGCAGTTCTTC. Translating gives CASSVEQGLVYNEQFF.

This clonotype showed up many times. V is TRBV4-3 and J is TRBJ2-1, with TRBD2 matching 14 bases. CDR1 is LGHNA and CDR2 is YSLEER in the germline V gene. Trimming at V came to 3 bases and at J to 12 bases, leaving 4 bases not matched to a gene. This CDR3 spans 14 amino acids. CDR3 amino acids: CASSQGLAGAGQFF. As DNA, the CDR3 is TGCGCCAGCAGCCAGGGACTAGCGGGAGCCGGGCAGTTCTTC.

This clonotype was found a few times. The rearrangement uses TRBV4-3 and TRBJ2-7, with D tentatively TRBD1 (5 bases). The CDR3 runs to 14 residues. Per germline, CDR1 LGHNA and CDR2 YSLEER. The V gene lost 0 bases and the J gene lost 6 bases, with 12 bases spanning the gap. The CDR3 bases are TGCGCCAGCAGCCAAGACAGGGTTAGGGGCGAGCAGTACTTC. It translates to CASSQDRVRGEQYF.

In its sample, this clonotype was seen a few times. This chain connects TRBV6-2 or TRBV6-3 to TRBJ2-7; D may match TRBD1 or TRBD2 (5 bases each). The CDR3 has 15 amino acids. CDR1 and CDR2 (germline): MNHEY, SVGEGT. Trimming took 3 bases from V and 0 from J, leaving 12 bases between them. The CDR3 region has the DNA TGTGCCAGCAGTTATGGGGACGCCAGCTCCTACGAGCAGTACTTC. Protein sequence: CASSYGDASSYEQYF.

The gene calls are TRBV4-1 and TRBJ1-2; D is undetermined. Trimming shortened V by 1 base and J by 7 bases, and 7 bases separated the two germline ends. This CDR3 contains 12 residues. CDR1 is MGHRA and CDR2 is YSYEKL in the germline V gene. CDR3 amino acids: CASSQAASGYTF. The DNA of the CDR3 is TGCGCCAGCAGCCAAGCAGCTAGTGGCTACACCTTC.

The CDR3 loop is CATSDSPPGTGNTGELFF. The CDR3 coding sequence is TGTGCCACCAGTGATTCCCCGCCCGGGACAGGGAACACCGGGGAGCTGTTTTTT. V gene TRBV24-1 combines with J gene TRBJ2-2, with 8 bases fitting TRBD1. Trimming cost V 2 bases and J 1 base; bases outside gene matches: 8. The length of the CDR3 is 18 residues. The germline V gene encodes CDR1 KGHDR and CDR2 SFDVKD.

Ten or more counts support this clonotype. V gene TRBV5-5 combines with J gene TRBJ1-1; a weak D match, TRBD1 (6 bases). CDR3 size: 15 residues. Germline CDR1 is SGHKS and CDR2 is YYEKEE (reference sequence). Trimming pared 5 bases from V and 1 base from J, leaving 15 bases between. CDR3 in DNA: TGTGCCAGCAGGATACAGGGTCGAGGGAACACTGAAGCTTTCTTT. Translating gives CASRIQGRGNTEAFF.

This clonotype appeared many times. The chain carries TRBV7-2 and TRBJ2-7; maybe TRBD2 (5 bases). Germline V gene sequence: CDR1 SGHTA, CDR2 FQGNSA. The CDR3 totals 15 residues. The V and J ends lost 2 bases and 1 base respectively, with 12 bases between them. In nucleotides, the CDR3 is TGTGCCAGCAGCTTACGCCGCAGCGGTTCCTACGAGCAGTACTTC. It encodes CASSLRRSGSYEQYF. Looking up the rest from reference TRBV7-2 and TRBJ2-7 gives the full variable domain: GAGVSQSPSNKVTEKGKDVELRCDPISGHTALYWYRQSLGQGLEFLIYFQGNSAPDKSGLPSDRFSAERTGGSVSTLTIQRTQQEDSAVYLCASSLRRSGSYEQYFGPGTRLTVT.

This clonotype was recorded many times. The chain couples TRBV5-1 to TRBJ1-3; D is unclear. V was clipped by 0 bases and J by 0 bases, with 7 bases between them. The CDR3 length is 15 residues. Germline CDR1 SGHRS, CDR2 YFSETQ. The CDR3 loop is CASSLGQPSGNTIYF. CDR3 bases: TGCGCCAGCAGCTTGGGGCAGCCCTCTGGAAACACCATATATTTT.